The rows below give T cell receptor beta chains drawn from one sample of a study of shared clonotypes between healthy human individuals. Measured with immunoSEQ multiplex PCR; TCRdb has only the in-frame clones, and not every one. Among 950,000 to 1,100,000 clones listed, 60% to 80% were seen once. Sequenced input: memory CD4+ T cells sorted from blood. The receptors here all came from a man aged 18 to 29 in good health. Each CDR3 is given with its conserved first and last residue. The D gene is left open where the match is weak.

j_call,v_call,d_call,cdr3_aa
TRBJ1-2,TRBV28,-,CASSPGRSYGYTF
TRBJ2-1,TRBV19,TRBD2,CASSSGTSTYNEQFF
TRBJ2-3,TRBV11-2,-,CASSVGLSTDTQYF
TRBJ2-7,TRBV6-1,-,CASRRQAIYEQYF
TRBJ1-2,TRBV7-2,TRBD1,CASSRNSGTGGYTF
TRBJ1-2,TRBV28,-,CASSAHDRTYGYTF
TRBJ1-2,TRBV4-1,TRBD1,CASSQAGQTNYGYTF
TRBJ1-4,TRBV6-5,TRBD1,CASSGTVNEKLFF
TRBJ2-5,TRBV29-1,TRBD1,CSGSGQQETQYF
TRBJ2-7,TRBV10-3,-,CAISEAGYGEQYF
TRBJ1-4,TRBV12-5,TRBD1,CASGLERGRDTNEKLFF
TRBJ2-7,TRBV6-6,-,CASSYPRPASYEQYF
TRBJ2-5,TRBV5-5,-,CASSVLERGTQYF
TRBJ1-1,TRBV7-9,-,CASSDWQGSGTEAFF
TRBJ2-3,TRBV4-3,TRBD2,CASSQHLAGVGGGTQYF
TRBJ2-1,TRBV7-2,TRBD2,CASSLTGGRGNEQFF
TRBJ1-4,TRBV4-1,-,CASSQALRETANEKLFF
TRBJ2-7,TRBV6-5,-,CASRRSNEQYF
TRBJ2-1,TRBV28,-,CASSSGQHNEQFF
TRBJ1-3,TRBV4-3,TRBD1,CASSQRQGQGAGNTIYF
TRBJ2-1,TRBV4-2,-,CASSQDWRRGQNEQFF
TRBJ2-1,TRBV19,TRBD2,CASSKTSGRALNGDNEQFF
TRBJ2-7,TRBV10-3,TRBD2,CAISDPSGSPYEQYF
TRBJ1-2,TRBV10-2,-,CASSDWNYGYTF
TRBJ1-2,TRBV6-5,-,CASSSGASYGYTF